These 26 T cell receptor beta chains share one sample of origin, sequenced in a study of T cell responses to AZD1222 COVID-19 vaccine. Method: immunoSEQ multiplex PCR; TCRdb's copy keeps in-frame clones and lacks some. The sample holds about 100,000 clones, about 89% seen once. The specimen comprised peripheral blood, sampled on day 0 of AZD1222 vaccination. The receptor set was obtained from an adult in good health.

This chain links TRBV29-1 with TRBJ2-3; D remains unclear. This CDR3 contains 11 residues. Trimming stripped 6 bases from V and 3 bases from J, with 7 bases between. Germline V gene lookup returns CDR1 SQVTM and CDR2 ANQGSEA. CDR3: CSVETTDTQYF. Here the CDR3 DNA reads TGCAGCGTGGAGACTACAGATACGCAGTATTTT.

The chain employs TRBV11-3 and TRBJ2-2; D is unclear. The CDR3 loop spans 14 amino acids. The V end lost 5 bases, the J end lost 0 bases, and 7 bases lay between the germline ends. Germline V lookup: CDR1 SGHNT, CDR2 YENEEA. CDR3 sequence (DNA): TGTGCCAGCAGCAGCCACGCGAACACCGGGGAGCTGTTTTTT. As protein: CASSSHANTGELFF.

The CDR3 sequence: CASSYRGGSLGYTF. The CDR3 nucleotides are TGTGCCAGCAGTTACAGGGGAGGGTCCTTGGGCTACACCTTC. The V and J genes are TRBV27 and TRBJ1-2, with TRBD1 matching over 7 bases. The CDR3 has 14 amino acids. The V gene's germline CDR1 is MNHEY and CDR2 SMNVEV (reference sequence). Unmatched junction bases numbered 10, after V lost 4 bases and J lost 8 bases.

V gene TRBV5-1 combines with J gene TRBJ2-1, with TRBD1 matching 7 bases. The CDR3 consists of 15 residues. Germline CDR1 SGHRS, CDR2 YFSETQ. After removal of 0 bases from V and 6 bases from J, the junction contained 6 bases not matched to a gene. In DNA form, the CDR3 reads TGCGCCAGCAGCTTGGGACAGGGTTTGAGCAATGAGCAGTTCTTC. It codes for CASSLGQGLSNEQFF. Full variable domain (rest looked up from reference TRBV5-1 and TRBJ2-1): KAGVTQTPRYLIKTRGQQVTLSCSPISGHRSVSWYQQTPGQGLQFLFEYFSETQRNKGNFPGRFSGRQFSNSRSEMNVSTLELGDSALYLCASSLGQGLSNEQFFGPGTRLTVL.

V gene TRBV10-3 combines with J gene TRBJ1-2; 7 nucleotides agree with TRBD1. The CDR3 loop spans 15 amino acids. With V trimmed by 0 bases and J by 8 bases, 9 bases remained unmatched. The germline CDR1 and CDR2 sequences are ENHRY and SYGVKD. Written as DNA, the CDR3 is TGTGCCATCAGTGAGTCGACAGGGCCCAAGAAGGGCTACACCTTC. Translation gives CAISESTGPKKGYTF.

This clone was recorded only once. This chain uses TRBV5-6 with TRBJ2-7; no clear D. CDR1 is SGHDT, CDR2 YYEEEE, per germline. The length of the CDR3 is 11 residues. V gave up 0 bases and J gave up 4 bases, with 2 bases separating them. CDR3 nucleotides: TGTGCCAGCAGCTTGGATTACGAGCAGTACTTC. Its translation: CASSLDYEQYF.

The chain uses TRBV3-1 (or the pseudogene TRBV3-2) and TRBJ1-1, with D perhaps TRBD1 (5 bases). With 3 bases removed from V and 0 bases from J, the gap between germline ends came to 11 bases. This CDR3 has 15 amino acids. Germline CDR1 and CDR2: LGHDT and YNNKEL (reference sequence). CDR3 DNA sequence: TGTGCCAGCAGCCAGGGTCGGGGACTGAACACTGAAGCTTTCTTT. This codes for CASSQGRGLNTEAFF.

The rearrangement joins TRBV7-9 to TRBJ2-7, with D possibly TRBD1 on 5 matching bases. Germline CDR1 is SEHNR and CDR2 is FQNEAQ (reference sequence). V lost 1 base to trimming and J lost 1 base, with 8 bases between them. This CDR3 is built from 14 residues. In nucleotides, the CDR3 is TGTGCCAGCAGCTTAGGACAGTTATCCTACGAGCAGTACTTC. Its translation: CASSLGQLSYEQYF. Complete variable domain (other parts from reference TRBV7-9 and TRBJ2-7): DTGVSQNPRHKITKRGQNVTFRCDPISEHNRLYWYRQTLGQGPEFLTYFQNEAQLEKSRLLSDRFSAERPKGSFSTLEIQRTEQGDSAMYLCASSLGQLSYEQYFGPGTRLTVT.

This chain joins TRBV7-3 and TRBJ1-2; 8 nucleotides match TRBD1. Germline V CDR1 and CDR2: SGHTA, FQGTGA. J lost 8 bases, V lost 4 bases, and 6 bases had no gene match. The CDR3 has 13 amino acids. The CDR3 nucleotides are TGTGCCAGCAGCTCGATGACAGGGGAAGGCTACACCTTC. Translated, it gives CASSSMTGEGYTF.

The chain couples TRBV6-1 to TRBJ2-2; no firm D call. Germline CDR1 MNHNS, CDR2 SASEGT. Trimming left V 3 bases short and J 5 bases short, with 10 bases between. This CDR3 contains 14 residues. The CDR3 DNA is TGTGCCAGCAGTGAGACCCCTTTGACCGGGGAGCTGTTTTTT. This codes for CASSETPLTGELFF.

The chain carries TRBV21-1 and TRBJ1-5; the table names TRBD1, a call not compared with the DNA. TRBV21-1 is described as a pseudogene. CDR3 length equals 15 residues. CDR3 sequence reads: CASSKEGLTNQPQHF. CDR3 nucleotide sequence: TGTGCCAGCAGCAAAGAGGGGCTAACCAATCAGCCCCAGCATTTT.

This chain connects TRBV11-2 to TRBJ2-1; TRBD2 matches 10 bases. Per germline, CDR1 SGHAT and CDR2 FQNNGV. V trimming: 2 bases; J trimming: 11 bases; junction bases outside the gene matches: 12. The CDR3 has 16 residues. CDR3 amino acids: CASSLRRTSGETKQFF. In nucleotides, the CDR3 is TGTGCCAGCAGCTTAAGAAGGACTAGCGGAGAGACAAAGCAGTTCTTC.

This chain uses TRBV5-1 with TRBJ1-1; tentative D call: TRBD1 (5 bases). The CDR3 spans 12 residues. Trimming removed 4 bases from V and 8 bases from J, with 12 bases in between. The germline V gene has CDR1 SGHRS and CDR2 YFSETQ. The DNA of the CDR3 is TGCGCCAGCAGCACCCGGGGCGAAGAAGCTTTCTTT. Encoded protein: CASSTRGEEAFF.

The rearrangement links TRBV3-1 (or the pseudogene TRBV3-2) to TRBJ1-2; D is possibly TRBD1 (5 bases). Trimming left V 4 bases short and J 8 bases short, with 14 bases between. CDR3 length: 13 amino acids. The germline CDR1 and CDR2 sequences are LGHDT and YNNKEL (reference sequence). The CDR3 reads CASSPPGGDGYTF. As DNA, the CDR3 is TGTGCCAGCAGCCCGCCCGGGGGGGACGGCTACACCTTC.

The chain uses TRBV7-9 and TRBJ2-7, with 9 bases identical to TRBD1. Germline trimming cut 3 bases from V and 5 bases from J; bases unmatched to any gene: 5. Germline V gene data show CDR1 as SEHNR and CDR2 as FQNEAQ (reference sequence). The CDR3 loop spans 14 amino acids. CDR3 in DNA: TGTGCCAGCAGCTTGAGACAGGGGGTCGACGAGCAGTACTTC. The encoded protein is CASSLRQGVDEQYF.

This clone was found a few times. The genes are TRBV7-9 and TRBJ1-1; no reliable D call. Between the trimmed V and J ends, which lost 5 bases and 5 bases, there was a span of 12 bases. The CDR3 totals 13 residues. Germline CDR1 and CDR2: SEHNR and FQNEAQ (reference sequence). In DNA form, the CDR3 reads TGTGCCAGCAGCCCAATGGGCTTAACTGAAGCTTTCTTT. As protein: CASSPMGLTEAFF.

The chain combines TRBV5-1 with TRBJ2-1; TRBD1 matches 12 bases. Trimming removed 0 bases from V and 10 bases from J; junction bases left unmatched: 5. The CDR3 contains 15 residues. Germline V lookup: CDR1 SGHRS, CDR2 YFSETQ. For the CDR3, the DNA is TGCGCCAGCAGCTTGGAGGGACAGGGGGCAAGGGAGCAGTTCTTC. Its protein is CASSLEGQGAREQFF.

This clone came up once. This chain links TRBV29-1 with TRBJ1-2; 8 positions match TRBD1. The CDR3 loop spans 13 amino acids. V lost 6 bases to trimming and J lost 4 bases; unmatched junction nucleotides: 7. Germline V gene data show CDR1 as SQVTM and CDR2 as ANQGSEA. The CDR3 is CSVTGVSSYGYTF. The CDR3 DNA sequence: TGCAGCGTGACAGGGGTTAGTAGCTATGGCTACACCTTC.

V and J are TRBV29-1 and TRBJ1-1; D is unclear. V was pared by 5 bases and J by 7 bases, with 11 bases between. The CDR3 sequence is 11 residues long. Germline V gives CDR1 SQVTM, CDR2 ANQGSEA. The CDR3 sequence: CSVLREVEAFF. For the CDR3, the DNA is TGCAGCGTTCTTAGGGAGGTTGAAGCTTTCTTT.

This clone appeared once. The chain uses TRBV6-5 and TRBJ1-2; the match to TRBD1 covers 7 bases. The trim removed 3 bases at V and 5 bases at J, leaving 6 bases unmatched. CDR3 length equals 14 residues. Germline V gives CDR1 MNHEY, CDR2 SVGAGI. The CDR3, as DNA: TGTGCCAGCAGTTATGATCAGGGGGAGTATGGCTACACCTTC. Translating gives CASSYDQGEYGYTF.

This chain connects TRBV4-2 to TRBJ1-2; 10 nucleotides line up with TRBD1. This CDR3 region has 14 residues. From germline, CDR1 is LGHNA and CDR2 YNFKEQ. The trim removed 5 bases at V and 7 bases at J, leaving 7 bases unmatched. This CDR3 is CASSTGTGVTGYTF. CDR3 sequence (DNA): TGTGCCAGCAGCACCGGGACAGGGGTGACTGGCTACACCTTC.

The V gene is TRBV5-1, the J gene TRBJ1-2, with D possibly being TRBD1 (5 bases). This CDR3 contains 12 residues. V shed 2 bases and J shed 6 bases, with 8 bases lying between them. The germline V gene has CDR1 SGHRS and CDR2 YFSETQ. Here the CDR3 DNA reads TGCGCCAGCAGCTTCAAAGGGGATGGCTACACCTTC. Residues: CASSFKGDGYTF.

This clone was detected once. This sequence joins TRBV7-8 and TRBJ2-2; D may correspond to TRBD1 or TRBD2 (6 bases each). The CDR3 loop spans 16 amino acids. Per the germline V gene, CDR1 is SGHVS and CDR2 is FQNEAQ. Trimming pared 0 bases from V and 7 bases from J, leaving 15 bases between. CDR3 sequence reads: CASSLAGGSPVGELFF. DNA for the CDR3: TGTGCCAGCAGCTTAGCCGGGGGCAGTCCTGTCGGGGAGCTGTTTTTT.

The genes are TRBV27 and TRBJ1-1; weak D call: TRBD1 (5 bases). Trimming left V 3 bases short and J 4 bases short, with 15 bases between. CDR3 length: 15 residues. Germline assignment: CDR1 MNHEY and CDR2 SMNVEV (reference sequence). CDR3 loop: CASSFSSQGRTEAFF. For the CDR3, the DNA is TGTGCCAGCAGTTTCTCCAGTCAGGGTCGCACTGAAGCTTTCTTT.

This sequence joins TRBV5-4 and TRBJ2-1, with 14 bases matching TRBD2. CDR1 is SGHNT, CDR2 YYREEE, per germline (reference sequence). The CDR3 consists of 16 residues. V was clipped by 4 bases and J by 9 bases; unmatched bases: 9. The chain's CDR3 is CASSRLAGGILGEQFF. CDR3 DNA: TGTGCCAGCAGCAGACTAGCGGGAGGGATTTTAGGTGAGCAGTTCTTC.

This sequence joins TRBV11-2 and TRBJ2-7, with TRBD2 as a possible D gene (6 bases). Germline V lookup: CDR1 SGHAT, CDR2 FQNNGV. The CDR3 covers 15 residues. Trimming cost V 1 base and J 4 bases, with 14 bases left between them. CDR3 region: CASSLGRGISYEQYF. CDR3 coding DNA: TGTGCCAGCAGCTTAGGTCGGGGGATCTCATACGAGCAGTACTTC. The whole variable domain, remainder taken from reference TRBV11-2 and TRBJ2-7, is EAGVAQSPRYKIIEKRQSVAFWCNPISGHATLYWYQQILGQGPKLLIQFQNNGVVDDSQLPKDRFSAERLKGVDSTLKIQPAKLEDSAVYLCASSLGRGISYEQYFGPGTRLTVT.